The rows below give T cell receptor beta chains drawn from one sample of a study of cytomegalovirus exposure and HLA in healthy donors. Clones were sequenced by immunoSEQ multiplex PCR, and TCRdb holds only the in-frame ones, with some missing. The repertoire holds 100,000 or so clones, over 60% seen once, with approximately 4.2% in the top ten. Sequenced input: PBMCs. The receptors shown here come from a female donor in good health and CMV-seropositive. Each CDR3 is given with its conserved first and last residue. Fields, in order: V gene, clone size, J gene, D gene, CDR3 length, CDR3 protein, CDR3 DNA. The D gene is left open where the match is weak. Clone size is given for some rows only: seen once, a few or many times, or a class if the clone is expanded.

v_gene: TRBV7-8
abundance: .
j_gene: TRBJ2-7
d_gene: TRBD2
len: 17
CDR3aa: CASSRTSGSPSSYEQYF
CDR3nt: TGTGCCAGCAGCCGGACTAGCGGCTCCCCTAGCTCCTACGAGCAGTACTTC

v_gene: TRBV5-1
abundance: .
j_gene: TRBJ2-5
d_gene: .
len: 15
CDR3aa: CASSLARGGRETQYF
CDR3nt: TGCGCCAGCAGCTTGGCACGCGGGGGCCGGGAGACCCAGTACTTC

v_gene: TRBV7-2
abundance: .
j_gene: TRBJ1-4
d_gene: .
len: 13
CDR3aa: CASSADGGEKLFF
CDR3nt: TGTGCCAGCAGCGCGGACGGGGGTGAAAAACTGTTTTTT

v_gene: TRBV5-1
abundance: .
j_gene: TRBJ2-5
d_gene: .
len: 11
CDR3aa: CASSWGQTQYF
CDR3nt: TGCGCCAGCAGCTGGGGGCAGACCCAGTACTTC

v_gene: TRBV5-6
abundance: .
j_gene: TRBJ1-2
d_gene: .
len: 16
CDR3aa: CASSIPRDKANYGYTF
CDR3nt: TGTGCCAGCAGCATCCCCCGGGACAAGGCTAACTATGGCTACACCTTC

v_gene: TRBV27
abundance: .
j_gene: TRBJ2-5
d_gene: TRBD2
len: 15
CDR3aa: CASSVTSGGLVPQYF
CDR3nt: TGTGCCAGCAGTGTAACTAGCGGGGGCCTCGTGCCCCAGTACTTC

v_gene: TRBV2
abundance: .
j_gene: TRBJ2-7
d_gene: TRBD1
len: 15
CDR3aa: CASSQLGTGAYEQYF
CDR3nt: TGTGCCAGCAGCCAATTAGGGACAGGGGCCTACGAGCAGTACTTC

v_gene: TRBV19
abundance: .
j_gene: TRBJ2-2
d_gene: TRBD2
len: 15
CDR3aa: CTSSPHSGAPGELFF
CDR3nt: TGTACCAGTAGCCCCCACAGCGGGGCACCCGGGGAGCTGTTTTTT

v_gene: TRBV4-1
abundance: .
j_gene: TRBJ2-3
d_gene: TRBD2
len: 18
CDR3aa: CASSQVLAGGKGEDTQYF
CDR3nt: TGCGCCAGCAGCCAAGTATTAGCGGGAGGCAAGGGGGAAGATACGCAGTATTTT

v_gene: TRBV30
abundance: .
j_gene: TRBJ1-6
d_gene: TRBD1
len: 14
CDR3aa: CAWSVGRQGSPLHF
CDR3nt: TGTGCCTGGAGTGTCGGCAGACAGGGTTCACCCCTCCACTTT

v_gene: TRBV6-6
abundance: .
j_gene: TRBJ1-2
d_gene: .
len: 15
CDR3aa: CASRPETGGVNGYTF
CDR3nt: TGTGCCAGCCGCCCCGAGACAGGAGGAGTTAATGGCTACACCTTC

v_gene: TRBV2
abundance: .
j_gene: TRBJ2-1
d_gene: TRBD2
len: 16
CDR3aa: CASSPWGASGNNEQFF
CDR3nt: TGTGCCAGCAGCCCCTGGGGGGCTAGCGGGAACAATGAGCAGTTCTTC

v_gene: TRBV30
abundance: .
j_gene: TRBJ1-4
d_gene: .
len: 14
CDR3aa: CAWRLPGSGEKLFF
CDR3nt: TGTGCCTGGAGACTCCCCGGGAGTGGGGAAAAACTGTTTTTT

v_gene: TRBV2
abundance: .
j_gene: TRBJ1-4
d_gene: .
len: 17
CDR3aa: CASSEALRGNLNEKLFF
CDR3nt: TGTGCCAGCAGTGAAGCGCTTCGGGGGAATCTTAATGAAAAACTGTTTTTT

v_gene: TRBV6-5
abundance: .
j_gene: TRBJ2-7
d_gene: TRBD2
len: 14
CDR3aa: CASSLAGNSYEQYF
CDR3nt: TGTGCCAGCAGTCTAGCGGGAAACTCCTACGAGCAGTACTTC

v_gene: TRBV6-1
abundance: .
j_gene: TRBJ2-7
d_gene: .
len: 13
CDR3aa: CASRLRSGSEQYF
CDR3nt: TGTGCCAGCAGACTGAGGAGTGGCAGCGAGCAGTACTTC

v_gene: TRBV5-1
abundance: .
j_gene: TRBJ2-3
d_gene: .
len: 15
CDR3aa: CASSLAGMGTDTQYF
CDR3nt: TGCGCCAGCAGCTTGGCCGGGATGGGCACAGATACGCAGTATTTT

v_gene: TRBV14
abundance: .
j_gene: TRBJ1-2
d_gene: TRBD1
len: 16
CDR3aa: CASSQDLDRGAYGYTF
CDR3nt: TGTGCCAGCAGCCAAGATCTGGACAGGGGGGCCTATGGCTACACCTTC

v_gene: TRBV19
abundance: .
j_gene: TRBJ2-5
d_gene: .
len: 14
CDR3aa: CASSSPGDSRTQYF
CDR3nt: TGTGCCAGTAGTTCCCCCGGGGACTCGCGGACCCAGTACTTC

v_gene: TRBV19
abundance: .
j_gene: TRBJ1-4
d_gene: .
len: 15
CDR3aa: CASSIGGATQEKLFF
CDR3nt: TGTGCCAGTAGTATTGGCGGGGCCACGCAGGAAAAACTGTTTTTT

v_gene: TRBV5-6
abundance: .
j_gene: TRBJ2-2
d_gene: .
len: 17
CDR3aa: CASSLPQGSLNTGELFF
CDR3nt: TGTGCCAGCAGCCTGCCACAGGGATCCCTGAACACCGGGGAGCTGTTTTTT

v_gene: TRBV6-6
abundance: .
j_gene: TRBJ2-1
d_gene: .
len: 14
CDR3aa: CASSYSGRYNEQFF
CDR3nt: TGTGCCAGCAGTTACTCGGGCAGGTACAATGAGCAGTTCTTC

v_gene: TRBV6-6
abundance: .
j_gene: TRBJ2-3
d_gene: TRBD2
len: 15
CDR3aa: CASRLGLAGTDTQYF
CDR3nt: TGTGCCAGCAGGCTCGGACTAGCGGGCACAGATACGCAGTATTTT

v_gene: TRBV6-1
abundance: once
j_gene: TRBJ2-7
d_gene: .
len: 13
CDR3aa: CASSLLSPYEQYF
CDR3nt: TGTGCCAGCAGTTTACTCTCCCCCTACGAGCAGTACTTC

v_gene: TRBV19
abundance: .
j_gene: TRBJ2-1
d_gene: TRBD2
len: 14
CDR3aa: CASSLNSGGNEQFF
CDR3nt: TGTGCCAGTAGTTTGAATTCGGGGGGCAATGAGCAGTTCTTC

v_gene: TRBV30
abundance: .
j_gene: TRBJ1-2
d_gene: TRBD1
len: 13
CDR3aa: CAWGGQGGYGYTF
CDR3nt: TGTGCCTGGGGGGGACAGGGAGGCTATGGCTACACCTTC

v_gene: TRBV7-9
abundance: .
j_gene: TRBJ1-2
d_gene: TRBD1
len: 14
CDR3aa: CASSKGGIGYGYTF
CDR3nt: TGTGCCAGCAGCAAAGGGGGCATCGGCTATGGCTACACCTTC

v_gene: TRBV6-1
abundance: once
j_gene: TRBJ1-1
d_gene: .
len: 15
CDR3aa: CASSEGFVRNTEAFF
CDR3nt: TGTGCCAGCAGTGAAGGTTTCGTTAGGAACACTGAAGCTTTCTTT

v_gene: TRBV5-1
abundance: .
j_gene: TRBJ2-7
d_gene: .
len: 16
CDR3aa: CASSDAPRGPSYEQYF
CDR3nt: TGCGCCAGCAGTGATGCTCCGCGGGGCCCCTCCTACGAGCAGTACTTC

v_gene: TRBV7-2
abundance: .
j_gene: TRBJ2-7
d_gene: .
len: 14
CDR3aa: CASSFGRGNYEQYF
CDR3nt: TGTGCCAGCAGCTTCGGCAGGGGAAATTACGAGCAGTACTTC

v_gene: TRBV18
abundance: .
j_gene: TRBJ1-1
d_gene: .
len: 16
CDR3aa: CASSPLAGEVKTEAFF
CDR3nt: TGTGCCAGCTCACCTCTAGCGGGGGAGGTTAAGACTGAAGCTTTCTTT

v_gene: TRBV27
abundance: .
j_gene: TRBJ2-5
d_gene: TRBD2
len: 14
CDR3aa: CASRPAGGGETQYF
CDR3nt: TGTGCCAGCAGGCCCGCGGGGGGCGGGGAGACCCAGTACTTC

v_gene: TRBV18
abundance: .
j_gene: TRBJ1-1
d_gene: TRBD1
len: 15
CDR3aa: CASSPSQGENTEAFF
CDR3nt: TGTGCCAGCTCACCCTCCCAGGGGGAGAACACTGAAGCTTTCTTT

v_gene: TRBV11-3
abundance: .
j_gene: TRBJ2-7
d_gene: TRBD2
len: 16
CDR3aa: CASSLRLAGAIDEQYF
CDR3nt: TGTGCCAGCAGCTTAAGGCTAGCGGGGGCGATTGACGAGCAGTACTTC

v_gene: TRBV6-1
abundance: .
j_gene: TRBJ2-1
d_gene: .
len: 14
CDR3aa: CASSEGPGANEQFF
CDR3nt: TGTGCCAGCAGTGAAGGCCCTGGTGCGAATGAGCAGTTCTTC

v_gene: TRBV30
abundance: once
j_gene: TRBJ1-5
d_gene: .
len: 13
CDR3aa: CAWSGAPNQPQHF
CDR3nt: TGTGCCTGGAGTGGGGCCCCCAATCAGCCCCAGCATTTT

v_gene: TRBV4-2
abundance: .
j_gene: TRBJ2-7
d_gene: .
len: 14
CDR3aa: CASSQARVSGEQYF
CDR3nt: TGTGCCAGCAGCCAGGCCAGGGTTTCGGGCGAGCAGTACTTC

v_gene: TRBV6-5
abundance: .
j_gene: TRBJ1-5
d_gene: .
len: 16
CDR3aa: CASSLGATGGNQPQHF
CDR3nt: TGTGCCAGCAGTTTGGGGGCCACGGGGGGTAATCAGCCCCAGCATTTT

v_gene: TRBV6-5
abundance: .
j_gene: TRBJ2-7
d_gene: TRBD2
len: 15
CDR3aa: CASSFSGTNSYEQYF
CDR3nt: TGTGCCAGCAGTTTCTCCGGGACTAACTCCTACGAGCAGTACTTC

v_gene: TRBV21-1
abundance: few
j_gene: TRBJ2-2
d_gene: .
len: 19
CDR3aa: CASTMAGTGDNRNTGELFF
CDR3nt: TGTGCCAGCACCATGGCCGGGACAGGGGATAATCGGAACACCGGGGAGCTGTTTTTT

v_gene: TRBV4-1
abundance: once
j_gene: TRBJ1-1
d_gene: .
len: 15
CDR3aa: CASSYYWVGGTEAFF
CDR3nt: TGCGCCAGCAGCTACTACTGGGTAGGGGGCACTGAAGCTTTCTTT